Below, one T cell receptor beta chain is given with its context. Its antigen is unknown. This record comes from a study of blood T cells in healthy people across ages. Whole-study results and caveats: Per million T cells, TCR beta diversity dropped roughly linearly as age increased. Naive T cell percentage showed a strong correlation with the diversity of TCR beta.

V lost 10 bases to trimming and J lost 4 bases, with 19 bases between them. Germline lookup yields CDR1 SNHLY and CDR2 FYNNEI. The CDR3 is made up of 14 amino acids. Primed by a sample-barcoded 5' primer and a J-beta primer mix, a second PCR proceeded for roughly 6 to 12 cycles. TCRdb reprocessed the 5' RACE reads via MiXCR and lists one record per CDR3 protein. The table has more than 800,000 distinct CDR3 sequences, under 30% seen once. Sequenced material: blood. The receptor comes from a woman aged 80 or over in good health. The gene calls are TRBV2 and TRBJ1-2, with a weak D call TRBD1 (6 bases). The CDR3, as DNA: TGTGCCACTTCCGGCGAGGGGGTCTCCTATGGCTACACCTTC. Residues: CATSGEGVSYGYTF.